This T cell receptor beta chain originates from a study of blood T cell repertoires in COVID-19. As for the study in general: There were acute and convalescent COVID-19 samples, and they came from the United States, Italy and Spain.

Donors in Cohort 3 counted as recovered after two negative PCRs, clearance, or symptom resolution. V was cut by 8 bases and J by 10 bases, with 14 bases left in between. This CDR3 contains 12 residues. Germline V lookup: CDR1 LGHNT, CDR2 FRNRAP. Authors' methods: It was from reference gene primer amplification that nucleated cell counts were estimated. TCRdb keeps only in-frame clones here, not all; method: immunoSEQ multiplex PCR. V, J and clone size are taken as reported in that table, and D and trimming were inferred from the DNA itself. Among about 250,000 clones, around nine tenths were seen once, and the ten largest hold approximately 1.6%.

Sequencing was performed on PBMCs or T cells enriched from blood (not recorded which). The receptor's source is a woman aged 45-65 years who had recovered from COVID-19. This chain joins TRBV12-5 and TRBJ1-4, with unresolved D. The CDR3 DNA reads TGTGCTAGTACCACTATGATTGGAAAACTGTTTTTT. This gives the protein CASTTMIGKLFF.